These 3 T cell receptor beta chains originate from one sample sequenced in a study of cytomegalovirus exposure and HLA in healthy donors. The PCR used 60 Vbeta and 13 Jbeta primers. Sequencing used immunoSEQ multiplex PCR; TCRdb keeps in-frame clones, though not all of them. Found here are 200,000 to 250,000 clones, more than 60% of them singletons; the top ten hold approximately 0.22%. Sequenced: PBMCs. These receptors originate from a girl between 2 and 10 years old in good health and CMV-seronegative.

The V and J genes are TRBV19 and TRBJ2-1; D perhaps matches TRBD2 (6 bases). Germline loops: CDR1 LNHDA, CDR2 SQIVND (reference sequence). The V gene lost 4 bases and the J gene lost 5 bases, with 15 bases spanning the gap. There are 15 residues in the CDR3. The CDR3 DNA reads TGTGCCAGTAGTACCCCGGGACTGGGGAACAATGAGCAGTTCTTC. Encoded protein: CASSTPGLGNNEQFF.

The chain is built from TRBV7-2 and TRBJ2-1, with a tentative D call TRBD1 (5 bases). V lost 5 bases, J lost 6 bases, and 17 bases lay in between. Germline V gene lookup returns CDR1 SGHTA and CDR2 FQGNSA. This CDR3 comprises 15 residues. The CDR3 region is CASSPGSLVFNEQFF. The CDR3 bases are TGTGCCAGCAGCCCAGGGTCCCTGGTGTTCAATGAGCAGTTCTTC.

V and J are TRBV25-1 and TRBJ2-2; a possible D gene is TRBD1 (6 bases). CDR3 length equals 16 residues. The ends were cut back, 6 bases at V and 4 bases at J, with 18 bases in the middle. CDR1 is MGHDK, CDR2 SYGVNS, per germline. The CDR3, as DNA: TGTGCCAGCAGCGGCATAGGACAGCCGGCCACCGGGGAGCTGTTTTTT. It is translated as CASSGIGQPATGELFF.